This T cell receptor (beta chain) is drawn from a study of early T cells in non-severe SARS-CoV-2 infection. Study information: With bulk RNA from unsorted whole blood as input, sequencing yielded unpaired chains.

The study's findings and limits: Matching with VDJdb favored anti-spike CD8 responses (missing private and CD4 specificities).

Individual cDNA molecules received unique molecular identifiers. Via MiXCR, TCRdb re-called the 5' RACE reads, giving one row per CDR3 protein. The table lists fewer than 65,000 distinct CDR3 sequences, about a tenth of them singletons. This clonotype has just a few counts. Its antigen is unknown. The CDR3 runs to 18 residues. Looked up from germline, CDR1 is SGHAT and CDR2 is FQNNGV. V lost 6 bases to trimming and J lost 6 bases; unmatched junction nucleotides: 15. The receptor was derived from an adult who was a healthcare worker with PCR-confirmed SARS-CoV-2 infection or an uninfected control (not recorded which). The chain carries TRBV11-2 and TRBJ2-2, with TRBD2 identical over 11 bases. The sample comprised whole blood. CDR3 region: CASSPLPGLAGGAGELFF. DNA for the CDR3: TGTGCCAGCAGTCCACTCCCGGGGCTAGCGGGAGGCGCCGGGGAGCTGTTTTTT.